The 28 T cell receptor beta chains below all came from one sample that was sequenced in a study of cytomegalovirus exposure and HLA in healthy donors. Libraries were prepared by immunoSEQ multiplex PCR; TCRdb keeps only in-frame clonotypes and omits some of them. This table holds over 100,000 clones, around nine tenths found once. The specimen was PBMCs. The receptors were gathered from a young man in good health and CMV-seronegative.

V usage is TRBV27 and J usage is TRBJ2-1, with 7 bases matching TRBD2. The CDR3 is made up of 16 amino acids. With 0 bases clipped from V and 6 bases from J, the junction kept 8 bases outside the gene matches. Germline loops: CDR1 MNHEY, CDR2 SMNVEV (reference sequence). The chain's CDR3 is CASSLSSGEKVNEQFF. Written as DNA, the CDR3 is TGTGCCAGCAGTTTATCGAGCGGGGAAAAGGTCAATGAGCAGTTCTTC.

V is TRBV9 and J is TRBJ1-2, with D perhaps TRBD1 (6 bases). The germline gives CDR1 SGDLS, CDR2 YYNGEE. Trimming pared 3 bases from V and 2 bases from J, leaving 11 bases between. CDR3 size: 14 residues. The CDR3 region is CASSEYRENYGYTF. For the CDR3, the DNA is TGTGCCAGCAGCGAGTACAGGGAAAACTATGGCTACACCTTC.

The CDR3 nucleotides are TGTGCCAGCAGCTCTACTAGCGGGAAGAACCAAGAGACCCAGTACTTC. It is translated as CASSSTSGKNQETQYF. The chain has TRBV7-9 and TRBJ2-5; 10 nucleotides align to TRBD2. The V and J ends lost 4 bases and 0 bases, in that order; junction bases with no gene match: 5. CDR1 is SEHNR and CDR2 is FQNEAQ in the germline V gene (reference sequence). The CDR3 consists of 16 residues.

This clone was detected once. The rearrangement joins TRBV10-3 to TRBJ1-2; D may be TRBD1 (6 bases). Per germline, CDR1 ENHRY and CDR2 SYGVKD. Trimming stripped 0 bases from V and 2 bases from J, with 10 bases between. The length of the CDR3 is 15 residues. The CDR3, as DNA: TGTGCCATCAGTGAGTCTTACAGGGACAACTATGGCTACACCTTC. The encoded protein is CAISESYRDNYGYTF.

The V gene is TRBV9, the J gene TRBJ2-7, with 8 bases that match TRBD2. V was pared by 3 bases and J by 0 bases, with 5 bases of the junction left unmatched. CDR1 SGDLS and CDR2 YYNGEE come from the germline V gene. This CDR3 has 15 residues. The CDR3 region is CASSAAGTSSYEQYF. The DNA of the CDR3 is TGTGCCAGCAGCGCAGCGGGGACTAGCTCCTACGAGCAGTACTTC.

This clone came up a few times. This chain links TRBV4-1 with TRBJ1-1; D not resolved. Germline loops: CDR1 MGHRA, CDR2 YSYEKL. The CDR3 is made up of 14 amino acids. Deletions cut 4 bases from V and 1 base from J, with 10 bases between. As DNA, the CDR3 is TGCGCCAGCAGCCTAGCTAGCTGGAACACTGAAGCTTTCTTT. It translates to CASSLASWNTEAFF.

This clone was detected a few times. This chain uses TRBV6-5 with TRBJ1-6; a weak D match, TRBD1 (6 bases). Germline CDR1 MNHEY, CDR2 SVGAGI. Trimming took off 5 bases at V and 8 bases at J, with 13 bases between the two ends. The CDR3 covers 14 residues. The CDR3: CASSTHRVHSPLHF. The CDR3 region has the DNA TGTGCCAGCAGTACACACAGGGTTCATTCACCCCTCCACTTT.

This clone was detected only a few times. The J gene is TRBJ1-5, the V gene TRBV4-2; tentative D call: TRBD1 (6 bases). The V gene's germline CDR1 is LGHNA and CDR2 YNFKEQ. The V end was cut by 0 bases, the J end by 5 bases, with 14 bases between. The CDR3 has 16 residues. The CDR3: CASSQEGGTLDQPQHF. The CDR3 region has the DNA TGTGCCAGCAGCCAAGAGGGAGGGACACTGGATCAGCCCCAGCATTTT.

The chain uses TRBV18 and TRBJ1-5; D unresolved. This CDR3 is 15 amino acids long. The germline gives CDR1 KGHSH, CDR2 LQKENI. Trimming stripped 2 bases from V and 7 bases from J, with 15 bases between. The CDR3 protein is CASSPSARLVQPQHF. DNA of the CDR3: TGTGCCAGCTCACCATCGGCTAGGCTGGTACAGCCCCAGCATTTT.

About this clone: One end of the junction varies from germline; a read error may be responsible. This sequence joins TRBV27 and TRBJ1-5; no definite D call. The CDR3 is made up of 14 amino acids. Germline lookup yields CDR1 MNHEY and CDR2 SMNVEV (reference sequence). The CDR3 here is CASSLSGSNQPQHF. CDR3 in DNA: TGTGCCAGCAGTTTATCGGGCAGCAACCAGCCCCAGCATTTT.

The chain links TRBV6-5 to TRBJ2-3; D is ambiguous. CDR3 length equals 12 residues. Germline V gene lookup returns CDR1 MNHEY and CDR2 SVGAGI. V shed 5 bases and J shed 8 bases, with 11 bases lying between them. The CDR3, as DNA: TGTGCCAGCAGTCCCGGAGACGGTACGCAGTATTTT. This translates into CASSPGDGTQYF.

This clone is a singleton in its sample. CDR3 region: CASRGWQGGTGELFF. CDR3 nucleotides: TGTGCCAGCAGGGGTTGGCAGGGTGGCACCGGGGAGCTGTTTTTT. The gene calls are TRBV27 and TRBJ2-2, with D perhaps matching TRBD1 (5 bases). V was pared by 6 bases and J by 4 bases, with 15 bases between. The germline gives CDR1 MNHEY, CDR2 SMNVEV (reference sequence). The CDR3 sequence is 15 residues long.

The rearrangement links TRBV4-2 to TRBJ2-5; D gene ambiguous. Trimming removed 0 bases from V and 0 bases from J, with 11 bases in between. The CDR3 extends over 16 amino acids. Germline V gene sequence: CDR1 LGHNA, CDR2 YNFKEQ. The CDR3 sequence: CASSQDIRVDQETQYF. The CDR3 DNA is TGTGCCAGCAGCCAAGATATTCGGGTGGACCAAGAGACCCAGTACTTC.

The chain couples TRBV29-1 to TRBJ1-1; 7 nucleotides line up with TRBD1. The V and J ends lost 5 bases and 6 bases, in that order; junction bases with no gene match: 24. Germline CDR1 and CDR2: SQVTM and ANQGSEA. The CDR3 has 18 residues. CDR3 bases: TGCAGCGTTTCGCGGTTGACAGGGAGGAAACGTGGAGTCTCTGAAGCTTTCTTT. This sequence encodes CSVSRLTGRKRGVSEAFF.

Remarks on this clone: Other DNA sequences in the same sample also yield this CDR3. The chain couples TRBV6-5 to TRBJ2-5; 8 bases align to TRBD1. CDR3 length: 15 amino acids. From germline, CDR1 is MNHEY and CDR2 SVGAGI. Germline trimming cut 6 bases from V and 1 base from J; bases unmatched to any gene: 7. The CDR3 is CASSRTGTLQETQYF. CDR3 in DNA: TGTGCCAGCAGCCGGACAGGGACCCTCCAAGAGACCCAGTACTTC.

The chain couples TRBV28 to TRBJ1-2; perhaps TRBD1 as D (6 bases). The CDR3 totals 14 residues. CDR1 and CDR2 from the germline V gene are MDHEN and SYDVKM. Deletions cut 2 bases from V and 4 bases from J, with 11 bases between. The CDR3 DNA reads TGTGCCAGCAGTTTACTGGGAGGGGGCTATGGCTACACCTTC. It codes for CASSLLGGGYGYTF.

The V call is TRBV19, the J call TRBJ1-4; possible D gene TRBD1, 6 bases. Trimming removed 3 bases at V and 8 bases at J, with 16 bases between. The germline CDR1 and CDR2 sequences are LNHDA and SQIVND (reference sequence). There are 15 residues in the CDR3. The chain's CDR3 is CASSMRTAEYEKLFF. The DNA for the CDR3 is TGTGCCAGTAGTATGAGGACAGCCGAGTACGAAAAACTGTTTTTT. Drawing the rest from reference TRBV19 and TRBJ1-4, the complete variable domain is DGGITQSPKYLFRKEGQNVTLSCEQNLNHDAMYWYRQDPGQGLRLIYYSQIVNDFQKGDIAEGYSVSREKKESFPLTVTSAQKNPTAFYLCASSMRTAEYEKLFFGSGTQLSVL.

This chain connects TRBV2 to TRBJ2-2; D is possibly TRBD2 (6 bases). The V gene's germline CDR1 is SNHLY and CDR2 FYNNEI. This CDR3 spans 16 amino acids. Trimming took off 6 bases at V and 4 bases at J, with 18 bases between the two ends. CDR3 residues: CASRAIGTSGTGELFF. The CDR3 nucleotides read TGTGCCAGCAGAGCGATCGGGACTTCGGGCACCGGGGAGCTGTTTTTT.

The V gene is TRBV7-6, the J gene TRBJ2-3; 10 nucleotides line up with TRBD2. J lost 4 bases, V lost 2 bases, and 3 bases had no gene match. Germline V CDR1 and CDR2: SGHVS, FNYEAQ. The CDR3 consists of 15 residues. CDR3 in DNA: TGTGCCAGCAGCTTAAGCGGGGGGGCTCCAGATACGCAGTATTTT. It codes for CASSLSGGAPDTQYF.

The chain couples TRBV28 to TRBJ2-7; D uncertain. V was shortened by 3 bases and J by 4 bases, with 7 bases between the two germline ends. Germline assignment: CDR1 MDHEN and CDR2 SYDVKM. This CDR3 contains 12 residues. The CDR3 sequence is CASSFSQYEQYF. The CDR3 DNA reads TGTGCCAGCAGTTTTTCCCAATACGAGCAGTACTTC.

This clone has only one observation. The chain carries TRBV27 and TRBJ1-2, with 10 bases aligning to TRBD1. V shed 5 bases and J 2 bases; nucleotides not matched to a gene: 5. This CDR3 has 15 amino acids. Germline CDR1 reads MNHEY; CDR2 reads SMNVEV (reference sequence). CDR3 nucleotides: TGTGCCAGCAGTCCCCGGGACAGGGGAAACTATGGCTACACCTTC. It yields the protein CASSPRDRGNYGYTF.

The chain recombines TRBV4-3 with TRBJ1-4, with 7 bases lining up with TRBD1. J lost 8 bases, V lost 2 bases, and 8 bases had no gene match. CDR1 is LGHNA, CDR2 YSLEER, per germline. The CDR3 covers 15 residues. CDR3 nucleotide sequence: TGCGCCAGCAGCCAACAGACAGGGTTAATCGAAAAACTGTTTTTT. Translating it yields CASSQQTGLIEKLFF.

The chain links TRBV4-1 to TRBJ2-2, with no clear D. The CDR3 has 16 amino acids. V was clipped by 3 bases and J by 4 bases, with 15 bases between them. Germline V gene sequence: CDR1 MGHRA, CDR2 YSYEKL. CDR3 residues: CASSHNSAFSTGELFF. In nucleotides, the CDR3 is TGCGCCAGCAGCCACAACTCCGCTTTTAGCACCGGGGAGCTGTTTTTT.

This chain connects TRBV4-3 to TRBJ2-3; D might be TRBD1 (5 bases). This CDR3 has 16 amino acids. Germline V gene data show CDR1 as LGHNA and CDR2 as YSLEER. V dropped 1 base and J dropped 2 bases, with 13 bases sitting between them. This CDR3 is CASSQVGVGYTDTQYF. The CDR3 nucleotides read TGCGCCAGCAGCCAAGTAGGGGTGGGGTACACAGATACGCAGTATTTT.

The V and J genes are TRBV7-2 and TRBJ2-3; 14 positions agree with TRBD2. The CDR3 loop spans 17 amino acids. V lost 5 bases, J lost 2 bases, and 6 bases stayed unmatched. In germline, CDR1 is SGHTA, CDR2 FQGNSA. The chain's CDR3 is CASSPRLAGGLTDTQYF. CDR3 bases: TGTGCCAGCAGCCCGAGACTAGCGGGGGGGCTCACAGATACGCAGTATTTT.

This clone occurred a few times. CDR3 nucleotides: TGCAGCGTTGGCGGGGCGGGGACTGAAGCTTTCTTT. Amino acids: CSVGGAGTEAFF. This chain links TRBV29-1 with TRBJ1-1; D might be TRBD1 (5 bases). Trimming shortened V by 4 bases and J by 5 bases, and 11 bases separated the two germline ends. Germline CDR1 is SQVTM and CDR2 is ANQGSEA. The CDR3 is 12 amino acids.

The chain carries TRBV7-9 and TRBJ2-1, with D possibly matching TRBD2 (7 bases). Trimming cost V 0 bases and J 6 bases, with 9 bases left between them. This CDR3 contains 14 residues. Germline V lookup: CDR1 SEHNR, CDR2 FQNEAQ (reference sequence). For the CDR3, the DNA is TGTGCCAGCAGCTTAGCGGGGGGGCCCAATGAGCAGTTCTTC. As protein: CASSLAGGPNEQFF.

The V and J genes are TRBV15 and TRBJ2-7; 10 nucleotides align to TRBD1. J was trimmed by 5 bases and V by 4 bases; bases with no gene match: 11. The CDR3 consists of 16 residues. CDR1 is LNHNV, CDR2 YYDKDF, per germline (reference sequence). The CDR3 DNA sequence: TGTGCCACCAGCAAATCCGCCGGGACAGGGGACCACGAGCAGTACTTC. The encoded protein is CATSKSAGTGDHEQYF.